This is a list of T cell receptor beta chains from one sample in a study of T cells in Graves' hyperthyroidism and ophthalmopathy. TCRdb re-called the multiplex PCR reads through MiXCR, storing one row per CDR3 protein. The data show 300,000 to 450,000 distinct CDR3 sequences, around a quarter seen once. Sample: blood. These receptors all come from a man in his fifties with Graves' hyperthyroidism. CDR3s include the opening cysteine and the closing phenylalanine or tryptophan. Fields, in order: D gene, J gene, V gene, clone size, CDR3 DNA, CDR3 protein. A D gene is named only where the DNA matches it firmly. Clone size is stated in some rows and not others, as once, few, many or a class when expanded.

. TRBJ2-7 TRBV4-1 . TGCGCCAGCAGCCAGCGAGCGGACGAGCAGTACTTC CASSQRADEQYF
TRBD2 TRBJ2-5 TRBV5-1 few TGCGCCAGCAGCTCGGGAGGGCGGCCCCAAGAGACCCAGTACTTC CASSSGGRPQETQYF
TRBD2 TRBJ2-1 TRBV5-1 few TGCGCCAGCAGCATTGGACTAGCGGGAGGGTCCTACAATGAGCAGTTCTTC CASSIGLAGGSYNEQFF
TRBD2 TRBJ2-2 TRBV7-3 . TGTGCCAGCAGCCGAACCCGGACTAGCGGGTATGAGGAGCTGTTTTTT CASSRTRTSGYEELFF
. TRBJ2-3 TRBV12-3/TRBV12-4 . TGTGCCAGCAGCCGAGACAGGGGTCCTAGCGGGATACCCACCGATACGCAGTATTTT CASSRDRGPSGIPTDTQYF
TRBD1 TRBJ1-1 TRBV5-1 . TGCGCCAGCAGCCAAGGGACAGGGATAATGGCTGAAGCTTTCTTT CASSQGTGIMAEAFF
. TRBJ2-1 TRBV28 . TGTGCCAGCAGTTTATCCCGCTGGGGGGTAGTGAACAATGAGCAGTTCTTC CASSLSRWGVVNNEQFF
. TRBJ2-2 TRBV6-2/TRBV6-3 . TGTGCCAGCAAAGCGAACACCGGGGAGCTGTTTTTT CASKANTGELFF
. TRBJ1-5 TRBV9 . TGTGCCAGCAGCGTAAGTTCAAAACGGGGCAATCAGCCCCAGCATTTT CASSVSSKRGNQPQHF
. TRBJ2-5 TRBV7-9 many TGTGCCAGCAGCTTGATCAGTGGAGAGACCCAGTACTTC CASSLISGETQYF
. TRBJ2-3 TRBV2 many TGTGCCAGCAGTGAGAGGGGGGCAGATACGCAGTATTTT CASSERGADTQYF
TRBD1 TRBJ1-2 TRBV29-1 few TGCAGCGTTGGGGTGGGGAAGAGACAGGGGACGTATGGCTACACCTTC CSVGVGKRQGTYGYTF
. TRBJ2-7 TRBV20-1 . TGCAGTGCTAGTGATCTCTACGAGCAGTACTTC CSASDLYEQYF
TRBD1 TRBJ1-1 TRBV6-1 few TGTGCCAGCAGTATCGATCGTGAGGGGGCGGCTTTCTTT CASSIDREGAAFF
. TRBJ2-2 TRBV7-3 . TGTGCCAGCAGCTTAAGCCCACCCGGGGAGCTGTTTTTT CASSLSPPGELFF
. TRBJ2-1 TRBV24-1 . TGTGCCACCAGTGAGGCAGGCGCCTCCCAGAGGGAGCAGTTCTTC CATSEAGASQREQFF
. TRBJ1-1 TRBV27 . TGTGCCAGCAGCCGAGACTTTCTGAACACTGAAGCTTTCTTT CASSRDFLNTEAFF
TRBD2 TRBJ2-7 TRBV6-1 few TGTGCCAGCAGCCCTAGCGGGAGTAGGTACGAGCAGTACTTC CASSPSGSRYEQYF
TRBD1 TRBJ2-1 TRBV20-1 . TGCAGTGCTAGAAAGGGGGCGTCCTACAATGAGCAGTTCTTC CSARKGASYNEQFF
TRBD1 TRBJ1-2 TRBV5-1 few TGCGCCAGCAGGGGACAGTCACAGGGGTATGGCTACACCTTC CASRGQSQGYGYTF
. TRBJ2-5 TRBV6-1 . TGTGCCAGCAGGGTAGGACAAGAGACCCAGTACTTC CASRVGQETQYF
TRBD2 TRBJ2-1 TRBV18 . TGTGCCAGCTCACCATTCGCTGGACTAGCGGACAATGAGCAGTTCTTC CASSPFAGLADNEQFF
. TRBJ2-1 TRBV7-6 few TGTGCCAGCAGCTTAGAAGCACTAGCCCAGGGGGATGAGCAGTTCTTC CASSLEALAQGDEQFF
. TRBJ2-7 TRBV3-1 few TGTGCCAGCAGCCAAGGACTGGGGATATCCGAGCAGTACTTC CASSQGLGISEQYF
. TRBJ2-7 TRBV18 . TGTGCCAGCTCACCTGCGGGGACGACTTACGAGCAGTACTTC CASSPAGTTYEQYF
. TRBJ1-2 TRBV4-2 . TGTGCCAGCAGCCAAGATGTAGCGCCCTATGGCTACACCTTC CASSQDVAPYGYTF
. TRBJ2-5 TRBV19 many TGTGCCAGTAGTGGGGAGGGGGCGGGAGAGACCCAGTACTTC CASSGEGAGETQYF
. TRBJ1-1 TRBV10-2 few TGCGCCAGCAGGAGGGGTGGGGGAGACACTGAAGCTTTCTTT CASRRGGGDTEAFF
. TRBJ2-1 TRBV7-3 . TGTGCCAGCAGCCTCAGCCGGGACGGTTTCCCGTTCTTC CASSLSRDGFPFF
TRBD1 TRBJ2-5 TRBV20-1 . TGCAGTGCTAGATCAACGGGACAGGGTTTGGAGGAGACCCAGTACTTC CSARSTGQGLEETQYF
TRBD2 TRBJ2-1 TRBV6-1 few TGTGCCAGCAGTCCCGGGACTAGCCTTTACAATGAGCAGTTCTTC CASSPGTSLYNEQFF
TRBD2 TRBJ2-3 TRBV5-1 . TGCGCCAGCAGCTCCTTAGCGGGGGGTAGCACAGATACGCAGTATTTT CASSSLAGGSTDTQYF
. TRBJ1-1 TRBV18 once TGTGCCAGCTCACCACTAGATTCGGACACTGAAGCTTTCTTT CASSPLDSDTEAFF
. TRBJ1-2 TRBV28 few TGTGCCAGCAATGACCCCGGGGCTTCTAACTATGGCTACACCTTC CASNDPGASNYGYTF
TRBD1 TRBJ2-7 TRBV20-1 many TGCAGTGCCGTCGCCGGGACAGGGTGGGAGCAGTACTTC CSAVAGTGWEQYF
. TRBJ2-7 TRBV7-2 few TGTGCCAGCAGGCCCCCGCACCCAGGGTGGGGCGAGCAGTACTTC CASRPPHPGWGEQYF
. TRBJ2-7 TRBV20-1 many TGCAGTGCTGGCAGGGCGGCCGAAGGCGAGCAGTACTTC CSAGRAAEGEQYF
. TRBJ1-5 TRBV19 . TGTGCCACAAATACTGGGGGTCGAAGCAATCAGCCCCAGCATTTT CATNTGGRSNQPQHF
TRBD1 TRBJ1-1 TRBV5-5 . TGTGCCAGCAGCTGGTCCCAGGGGGGTTTTACTGAAGCTTTCTTT CASSWSQGGFTEAFF
. TRBJ2-3 TRBV6-1 few TGTGCCACCCGAGCGGCTAGCACAGATACGCAGTATTTT CATRAASTDTQYF
TRBD1 TRBJ2-2 TRBV29-1 . TGCAGCGTAGGACAGGCTAACGGGGAGCTGTTTTTT CSVGQANGELFF
TRBD2 TRBJ2-7 TRBV7-3 many TGTGCCAGCAGCGTAGCGTCCGGGACTAGCGGCTACGAGCAGTACTTC CASSVASGTSGYEQYF
TRBD1 TRBJ1-4 TRBV3-1 . TGTGCCAGCAGCCCCAGGGGACAGGCCCTAAATGAAAAACTGTTTTTT CASSPRGQALNEKLFF
TRBD1 TRBJ2-5 TRBV3-1 . TGTGCCAGCAGCGCCCGGGACAGAAAGTACCAAGAGACCCAGTACTTC CASSARDRKYQETQYF
. TRBJ2-3 TRBV27 many TGTGCCAGCAGTTTAGCATGGGTTGATACGCAGTATTTT CASSLAWVDTQYF